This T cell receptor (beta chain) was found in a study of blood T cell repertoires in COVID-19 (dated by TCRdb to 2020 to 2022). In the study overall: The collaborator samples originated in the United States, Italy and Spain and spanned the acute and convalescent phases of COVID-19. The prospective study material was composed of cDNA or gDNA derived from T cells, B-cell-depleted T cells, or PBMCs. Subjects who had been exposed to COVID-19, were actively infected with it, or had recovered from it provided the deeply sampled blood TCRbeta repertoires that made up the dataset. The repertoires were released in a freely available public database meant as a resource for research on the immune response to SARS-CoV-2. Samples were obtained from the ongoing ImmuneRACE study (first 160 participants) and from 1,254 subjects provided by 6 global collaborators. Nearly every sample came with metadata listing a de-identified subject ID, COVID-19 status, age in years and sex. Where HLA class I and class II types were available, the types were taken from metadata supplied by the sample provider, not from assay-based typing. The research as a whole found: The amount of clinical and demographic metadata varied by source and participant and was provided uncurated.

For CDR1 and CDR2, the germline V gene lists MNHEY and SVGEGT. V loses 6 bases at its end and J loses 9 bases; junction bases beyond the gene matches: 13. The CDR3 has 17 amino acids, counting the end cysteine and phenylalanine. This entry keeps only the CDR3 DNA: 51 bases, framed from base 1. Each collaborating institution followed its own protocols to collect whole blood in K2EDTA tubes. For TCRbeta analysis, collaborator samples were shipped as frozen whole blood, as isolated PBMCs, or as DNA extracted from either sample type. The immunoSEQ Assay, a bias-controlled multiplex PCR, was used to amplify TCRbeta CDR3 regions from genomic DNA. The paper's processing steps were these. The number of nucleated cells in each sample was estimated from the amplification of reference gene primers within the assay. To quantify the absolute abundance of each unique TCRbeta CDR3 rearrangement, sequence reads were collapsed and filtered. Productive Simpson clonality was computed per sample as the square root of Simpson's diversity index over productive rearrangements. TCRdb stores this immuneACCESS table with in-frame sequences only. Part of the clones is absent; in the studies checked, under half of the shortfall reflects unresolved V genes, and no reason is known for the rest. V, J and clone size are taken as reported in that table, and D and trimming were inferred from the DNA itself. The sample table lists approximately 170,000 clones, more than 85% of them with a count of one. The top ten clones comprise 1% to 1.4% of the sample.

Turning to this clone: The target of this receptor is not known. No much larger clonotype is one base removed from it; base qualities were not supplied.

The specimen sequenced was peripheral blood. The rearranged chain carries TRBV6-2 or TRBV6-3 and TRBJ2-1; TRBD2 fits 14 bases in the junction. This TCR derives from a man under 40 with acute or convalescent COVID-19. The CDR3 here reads CASSPGTSGGIYGEQFF. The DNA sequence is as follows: TGTGCCAGCAGCCCCGGGACTAGCGGGGGTATTTACGGTGAGCAGTTCTTC.